This T cell receptor (beta chain) is from a study of blood T cell repertoires in COVID-19. Study-wide context: T cells, B-cell-depleted T cells, or PBMCs provided the cDNA or gDNA that served as material.

The V and J ends lost 4 bases and 2 bases, in that order; junction bases with no gene match: 5. The germline V gene encodes CDR1 MNHEY and CDR2 SVGAGI. There are 15 residues in the CDR3. Per the authors' pipeline: Amplification of reference gene primers was used by the study to estimate nucleated cell counts. This table comes from immunoSEQ multiplex PCR, and its TCRdb copy is limited to in-frame clones, with some not included. That table gives V, J and clone size, and the DNA gave D and trimming. The data show roughly 330,000 clones, approximately 88% seen once. Residents of 24 US areas, aged about 18 to 100 years, made up the participants. Recovered participants had two consecutive negative NP/OP PCR tests, healthcare professional clearance, or symptom resolution.

This clonotype was sampled from a man between 25 and 39 years old who had recovered from COVID-19. Material: PBMCs or T cells enriched from blood (not recorded which). This chain links TRBV6-5 with TRBJ2-1, with 7 bases matching TRBD2. The CDR3 sequence is CASSSRGTTYNEQFF. The DNA of the CDR3 is TGTGCCAGCAGTTCGCGCGGGACTACCTACAATGAGCAGTTCTTC.